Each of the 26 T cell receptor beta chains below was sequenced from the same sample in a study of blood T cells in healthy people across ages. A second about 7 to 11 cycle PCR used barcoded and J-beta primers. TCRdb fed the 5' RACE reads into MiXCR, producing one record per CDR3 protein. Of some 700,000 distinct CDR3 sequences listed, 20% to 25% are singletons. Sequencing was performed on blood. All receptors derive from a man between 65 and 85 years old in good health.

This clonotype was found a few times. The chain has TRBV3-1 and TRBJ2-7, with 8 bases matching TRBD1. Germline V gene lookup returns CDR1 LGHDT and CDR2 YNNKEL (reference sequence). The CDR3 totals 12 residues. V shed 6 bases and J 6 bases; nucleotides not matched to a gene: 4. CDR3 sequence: CASRGTGREQYF. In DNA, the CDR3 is TGTGCCAGCAGGGGGACAGGCCGCGAGCAGTACTTC.

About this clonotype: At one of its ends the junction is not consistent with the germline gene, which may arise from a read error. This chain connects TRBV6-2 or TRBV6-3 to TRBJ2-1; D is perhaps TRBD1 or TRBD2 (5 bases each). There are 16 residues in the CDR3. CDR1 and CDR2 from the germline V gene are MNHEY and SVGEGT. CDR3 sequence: CAGSYSGTRAYNEQFF. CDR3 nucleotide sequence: TGTGCCGGCAGTTACTCGGGGACCCGAGCGTACAATGAGCAGTTCTTC.

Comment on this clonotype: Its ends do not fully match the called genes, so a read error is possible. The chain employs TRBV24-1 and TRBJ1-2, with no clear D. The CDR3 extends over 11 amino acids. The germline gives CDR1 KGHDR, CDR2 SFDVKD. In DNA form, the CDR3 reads TGCGCCACCAGTGATGGACATGGCTACACCTTC. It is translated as CATSDGHGYTF.

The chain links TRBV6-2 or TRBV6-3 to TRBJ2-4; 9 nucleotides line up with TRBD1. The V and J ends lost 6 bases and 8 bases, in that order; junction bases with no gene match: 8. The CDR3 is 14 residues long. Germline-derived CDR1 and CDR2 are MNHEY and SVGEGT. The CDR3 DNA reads TGTGCCAGCAGAACCCCGGGACAGGGTGACATTCAGTACTTC. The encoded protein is CASRTPGQGDIQYF.

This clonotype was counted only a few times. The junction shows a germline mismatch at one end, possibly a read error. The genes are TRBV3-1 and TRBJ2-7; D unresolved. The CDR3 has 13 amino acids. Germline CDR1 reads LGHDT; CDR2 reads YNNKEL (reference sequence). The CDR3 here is CANSSRASYEQYF. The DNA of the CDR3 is TGTGCCAACAGCTCAAGGGCAAGCTACGAGCAGTACTTC.

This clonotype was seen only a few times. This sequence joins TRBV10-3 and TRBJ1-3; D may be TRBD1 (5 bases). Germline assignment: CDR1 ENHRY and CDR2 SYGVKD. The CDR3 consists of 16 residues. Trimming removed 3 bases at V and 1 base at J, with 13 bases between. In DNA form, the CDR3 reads TGTGCCATCAGTGAAATCCCCAGGGAGTCTGGAAACACCATATATTTT. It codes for CAISEIPRESGNTIYF.

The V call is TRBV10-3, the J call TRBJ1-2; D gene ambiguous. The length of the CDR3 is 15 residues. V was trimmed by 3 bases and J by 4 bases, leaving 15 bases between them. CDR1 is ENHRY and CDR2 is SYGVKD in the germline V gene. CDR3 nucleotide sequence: TGTGCCATCAGTGAAAGGTCAGCCACTTCCTATGGCTACACCTTC. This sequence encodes CAISERSATSYGYTF.

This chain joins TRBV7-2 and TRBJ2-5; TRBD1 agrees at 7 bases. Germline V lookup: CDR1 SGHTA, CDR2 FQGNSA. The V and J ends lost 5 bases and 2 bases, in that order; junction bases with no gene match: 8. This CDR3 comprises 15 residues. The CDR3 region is CASSPRDRLQETQYF. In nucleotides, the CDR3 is TGTGCCAGCAGCCCCCGGGACAGACTACAAGAGACCCAGTACTTC. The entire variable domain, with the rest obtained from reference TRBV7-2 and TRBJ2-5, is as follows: GAGVSQSPSNKVTEKGKDVELRCDPISGHTALYWYRQSLGQGLEFLIYFQGNSAPDKSGLPSDRFSAERTGGSVSTLTIQRTQQEDSAVYLCASSPRDRLQETQYFGPGTRLLVL.

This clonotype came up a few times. The CDR3 DNA sequence: TGCAGTGCTAGACATTTAGGGCAGGGGGCTTTCACAGATACGCAGTATTTT. Its protein is CSARHLGQGAFTDTQYF. This rearrangement joins TRBV20-1 to TRBJ2-3; 8 bases agree with TRBD1. Germline assignment: CDR1 DFQATT and CDR2 SNEGSKA (reference sequence). The junction had 12 bases not matched to a gene; V was cut back by 2 bases and J by 2 bases. This CDR3 region has 17 residues.

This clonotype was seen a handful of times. The CDR3 reads CASRRDRINYGYTF. The CDR3 nucleotides read TGTGCCAGCAGACGGGACAGAATTAACTATGGCTACACCTTC. The V and J genes are TRBV6-5 and TRBJ1-2; 7 bases are shared with TRBD1. The V and J ends lost 6 bases and 1 base, in that order; junction bases with no gene match: 5. CDR1 and CDR2 (germline): MNHEY, SVGAGI. The CDR3 contains 14 residues.

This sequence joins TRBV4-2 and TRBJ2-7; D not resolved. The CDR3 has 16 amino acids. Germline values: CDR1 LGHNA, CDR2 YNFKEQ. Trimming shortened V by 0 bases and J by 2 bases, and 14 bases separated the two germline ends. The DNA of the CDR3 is TGTGCCAGCAGCCAAGAGCTGCATGGGCTCACCTACGAGCAGTACTTC. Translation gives CASSQELHGLTYEQYF.

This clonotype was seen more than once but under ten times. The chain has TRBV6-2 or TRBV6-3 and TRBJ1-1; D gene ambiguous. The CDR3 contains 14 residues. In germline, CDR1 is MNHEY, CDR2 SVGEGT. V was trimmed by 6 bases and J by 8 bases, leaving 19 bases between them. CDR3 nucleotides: TGTGCCAGCAGGCCGGACGGAGCGACATCCGAAGCTTTCTTT. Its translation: CASRPDGATSEAFF.

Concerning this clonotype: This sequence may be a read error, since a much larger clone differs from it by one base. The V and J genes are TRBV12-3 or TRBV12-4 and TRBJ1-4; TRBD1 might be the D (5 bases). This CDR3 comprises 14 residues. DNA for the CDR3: TGTGCCAGCAGCTACCTGGGACCTAATAAAAAACTGTTTTTT. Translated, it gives CASSYLGPNKKLFF.

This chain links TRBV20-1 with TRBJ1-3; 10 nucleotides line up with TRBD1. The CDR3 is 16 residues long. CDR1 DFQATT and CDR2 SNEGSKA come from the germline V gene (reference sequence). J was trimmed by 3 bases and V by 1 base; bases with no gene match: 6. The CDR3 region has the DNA TGCAGTGCTAGAGTCCCGGGACAGGGGTTTGGAAACACCATATATTTT. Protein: CSARVPGQGFGNTIYF.

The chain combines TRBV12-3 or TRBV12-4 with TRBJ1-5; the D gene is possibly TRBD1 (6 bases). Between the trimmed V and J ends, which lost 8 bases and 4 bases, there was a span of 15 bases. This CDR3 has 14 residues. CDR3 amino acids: CASRLQGVNQPQHF. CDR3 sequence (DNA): TGTGCCAGCCGCTTACAGGGCGTGAATCAGCCCCAGCATTTT.

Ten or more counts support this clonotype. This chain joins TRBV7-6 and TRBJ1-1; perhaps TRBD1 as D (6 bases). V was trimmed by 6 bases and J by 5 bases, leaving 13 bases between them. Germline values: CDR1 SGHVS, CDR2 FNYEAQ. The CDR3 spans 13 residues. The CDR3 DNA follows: TGTGCCAGCAGTAGTGTAGGGGGGACTGAAGCTTTCTTT. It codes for CASSSVGGTEAFF.

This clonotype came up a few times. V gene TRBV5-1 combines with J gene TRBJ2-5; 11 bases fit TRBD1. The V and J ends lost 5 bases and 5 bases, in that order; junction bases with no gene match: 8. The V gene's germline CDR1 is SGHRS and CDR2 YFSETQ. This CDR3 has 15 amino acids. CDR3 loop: CASRAGQGAFETQYF. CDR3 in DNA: TGCGCCAGCAGGGCAGGACAGGGGGCCTTTGAGACCCAGTACTTC.

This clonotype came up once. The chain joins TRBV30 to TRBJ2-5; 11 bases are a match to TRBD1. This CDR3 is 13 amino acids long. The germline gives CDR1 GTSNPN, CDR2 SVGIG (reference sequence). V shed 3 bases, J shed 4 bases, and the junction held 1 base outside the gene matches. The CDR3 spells CAWRDRGRETQYF. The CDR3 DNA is TGTGCCTGGAGGGACAGGGGGCGAGAGACCCAGTACTTC.

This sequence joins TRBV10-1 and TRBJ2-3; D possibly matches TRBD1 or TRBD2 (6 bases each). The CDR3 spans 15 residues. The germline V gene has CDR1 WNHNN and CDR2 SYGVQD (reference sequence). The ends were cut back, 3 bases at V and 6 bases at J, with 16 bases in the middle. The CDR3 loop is CASSDPGAVTDTQYF. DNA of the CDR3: TGCGCCAGCAGTGACCCGGGGGCGGTGACGGATACGCAGTATTTT.

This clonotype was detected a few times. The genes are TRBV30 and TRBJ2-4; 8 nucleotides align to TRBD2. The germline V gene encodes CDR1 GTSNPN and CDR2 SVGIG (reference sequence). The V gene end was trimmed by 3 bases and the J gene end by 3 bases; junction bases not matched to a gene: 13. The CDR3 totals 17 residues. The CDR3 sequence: CAWSKGGREAFKNIQYF. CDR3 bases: TGTGCCTGGAGCAAAGGGGGGCGGGAGGCTTTCAAAAACATTCAGTACTTC.

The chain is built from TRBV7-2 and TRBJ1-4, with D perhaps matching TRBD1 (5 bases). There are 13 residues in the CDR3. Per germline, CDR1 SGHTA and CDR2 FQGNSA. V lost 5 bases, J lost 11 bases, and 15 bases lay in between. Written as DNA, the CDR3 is TGTGCCAGCAGCGAGACACCTTGGGGGAAACTGTTTTTT. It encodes CASSETPWGKLFF.

CDR3 in amino acids: CASSFRRTFEAFF. DNA of the CDR3: TGTGCCAGCAGTTTCAGACGGACTTTCGAAGCTTTCTTT. The rearrangement links TRBV12-3 or TRBV12-4 to TRBJ1-1; D gene unclear. CDR3 size: 13 residues. V lost 3 bases, J lost 8 bases, and 13 bases lay in between.

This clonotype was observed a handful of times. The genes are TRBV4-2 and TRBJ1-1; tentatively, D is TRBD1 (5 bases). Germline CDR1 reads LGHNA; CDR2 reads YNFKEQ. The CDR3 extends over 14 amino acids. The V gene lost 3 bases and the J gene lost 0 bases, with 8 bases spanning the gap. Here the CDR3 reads CASSQGRLNTEAFF. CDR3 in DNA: TGTGCCAGCAGCCAGGGACGGTTGAACACTGAAGCTTTCTTT.

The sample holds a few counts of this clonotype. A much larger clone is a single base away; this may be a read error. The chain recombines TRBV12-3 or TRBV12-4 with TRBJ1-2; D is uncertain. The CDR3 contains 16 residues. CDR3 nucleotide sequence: TGTGCCAGCAGTTTGGGTGGGTTCGACCACAACTATGGCTACGCCTTC. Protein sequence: CASSLGGFDHNYGYAF.

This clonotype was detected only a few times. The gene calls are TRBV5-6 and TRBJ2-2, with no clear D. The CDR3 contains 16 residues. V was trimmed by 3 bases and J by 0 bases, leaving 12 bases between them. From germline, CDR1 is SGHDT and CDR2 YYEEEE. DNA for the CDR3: TGTGCCAGCAGCTGGGGTGGCAGGACGAACACCGGGGAGCTGTTTTTT. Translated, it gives CASSWGGRTNTGELFF.

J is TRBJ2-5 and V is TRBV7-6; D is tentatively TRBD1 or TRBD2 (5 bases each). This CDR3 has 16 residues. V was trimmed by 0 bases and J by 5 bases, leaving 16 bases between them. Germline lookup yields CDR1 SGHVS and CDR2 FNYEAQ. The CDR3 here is CASSLAGTASRETQYF. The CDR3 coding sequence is TGTGCCAGCAGCTTAGCCGGGACCGCTTCGAGGGAGACCCAGTACTTC.